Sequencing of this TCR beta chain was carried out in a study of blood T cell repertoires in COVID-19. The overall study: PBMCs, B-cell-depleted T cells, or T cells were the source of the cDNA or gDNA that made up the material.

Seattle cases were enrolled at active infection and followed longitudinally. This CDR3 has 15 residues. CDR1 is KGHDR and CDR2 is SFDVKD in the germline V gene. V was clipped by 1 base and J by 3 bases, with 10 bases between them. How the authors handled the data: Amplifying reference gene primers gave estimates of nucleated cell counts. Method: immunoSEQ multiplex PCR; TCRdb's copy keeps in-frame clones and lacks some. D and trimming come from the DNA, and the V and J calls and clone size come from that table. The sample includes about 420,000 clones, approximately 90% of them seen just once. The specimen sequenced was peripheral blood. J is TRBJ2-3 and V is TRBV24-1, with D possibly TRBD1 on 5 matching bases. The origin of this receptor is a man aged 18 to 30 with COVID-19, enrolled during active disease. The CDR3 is CATSDFRQGTDTQYF. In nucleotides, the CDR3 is TGTGCCACCAGTGATTTCAGGCAGGGTACAGATACGCAGTATTTT.